A single sample gave rise to the 27 T cell receptor beta chains below, sequenced in a study of blood T cell repertoires in COVID-19. Only in-frame clones appear in the TCRdb table, and some are missing; sequencing was by immunoSEQ multiplex PCR. The data contain a few hundred thousand clones, 80% to 85% of them singletons. The sequenced sample consisted of PBMCs or T cells enriched from blood (not recorded which). Source of these receptors: a woman aged 45-65 years who had recovered from COVID-19.

This clone has only a few counts. J is TRBJ2-7 and V is TRBV5-4; TRBD2 aligns across 15 bases. Germline V gives CDR1 SGHNT, CDR2 YYREEE (reference sequence). The CDR3 has 16 residues. With V trimmed by 5 bases and J by 7 bases, 10 bases remained unmatched. The CDR3 sequence is CASRPGLAGGPREQYF. The CDR3, as DNA: TGTGCCAGCAGGCCAGGACTAGCGGGGGGGCCTCGGGAGCAGTACTTC.

The rearrangement uses TRBV5-4 and TRBJ2-1; 7 nucleotides line up with TRBD1. The CDR3 sequence is 16 residues long. Germline CDR1 is SGHNT and CDR2 is YYREEE (reference sequence). J was trimmed by 9 bases and V by 4 bases; bases with no gene match: 16. CDR3 in DNA: TGTGCCAGCAGCGCAACCCCGGGACAGCTGGTCGTTGAGCAGTTCTTC. This codes for CASSATPGQLVVEQFF.

This chain links TRBV19 with TRBJ2-2, with 7 bases fitting TRBD2. CDR1 LNHDA and CDR2 SQIVND come from the germline V gene (reference sequence). The J segment lost 2 bases and the V segment lost 6 bases, leaving 3 bases of the junction unmatched. The CDR3 spans 14 residues. The CDR3 is CASRRDYNTGELFF. The CDR3, as DNA: TGTGCCAGTAGGAGGGACTACAACACCGGGGAGCTGTTTTTT.

CDR3 sequence (DNA): TGTGCCAGCAGCTTTAACAGGGCTGGGGCCAACGTCCTGACTTTC. This codes for CASSFNRAGANVLTF. The chain couples TRBV11-2 to TRBJ2-6; tentatively, D is TRBD1 (6 bases). The CDR3 extends over 15 amino acids. Per the germline V gene, CDR1 is SGHAT and CDR2 is FQNNGV. V was cut by 3 bases and J by 2 bases, with 8 bases left in between.

The chain joins TRBV11-3 to TRBJ1-1; D is ambiguous. CDR1 is SGHNT and CDR2 is YENEEA in the germline V gene. The V end lost 5 bases, the J end lost 3 bases, and 13 bases lay between the germline ends. This CDR3 has 14 residues. This CDR3 is CASSRERTHTEAFF. DNA of the CDR3: TGTGCCAGCAGCCGGGAGAGGACCCACACTGAAGCTTTCTTT.

The chain employs TRBV19 and TRBJ1-4, with TRBD1 as a possible D gene (6 bases). The CDR3 runs to 14 residues. Trimming shortened V by 3 bases and J by 2 bases, and 7 bases separated the two germline ends. Germline CDR1 LNHDA, CDR2 SQIVND (reference sequence). The CDR3 DNA sequence: TGTGCCAGTAGTATTCAGGGGACTAATGAAAAACTGTTTTTT. This translates into CASSIQGTNEKLFF. Drawing the rest from reference TRBV19 and TRBJ1-4, the complete variable domain is DGGITQSPKYLFRKEGQNVTLSCEQNLNHDAMYWYRQDPGQGLRLIYYSQIVNDFQKGDIAEGYSVSREKKESFPLTVTSAQKNPTAFYLCASSIQGTNEKLFFGSGTQLSVL.

The CDR3 sequence: CASSSTGFVYEQYF. The CDR3 DNA reads TGCGCCAGCAGCTCGACAGGGTTCGTTTACGAGCAGTACTTC. The gene calls are TRBV5-1 and TRBJ2-7, with 7 positions matching TRBD1. The CDR3 is 14 residues long. The germline V gene encodes CDR1 SGHRS and CDR2 YFSETQ. V lost 3 bases, J lost 4 bases, and 7 bases stayed unmatched.

The table lists this clone with a few counts. The V and J genes are TRBV18 and TRBJ1-5, with 8 bases fitting TRBD1. The germline V gene has CDR1 KGHSH and CDR2 LQKENI. J lost 0 bases, V lost 4 bases, and 5 bases had no gene match. The CDR3 totals 16 residues. The CDR3 sequence is CASSLTGGFSNQPQHF. CDR3 nucleotides: TGTGCCAGCTCACTAACAGGGGGTTTTAGCAATCAGCCCCAGCATTTT.

The genes are TRBV5-6 and TRBJ1-1, with a tentative D call TRBD1 (5 bases). This CDR3 is built from 12 residues. The V and J ends lost 5 bases and 7 bases respectively, with 12 bases between them. Germline V CDR1 and CDR2: SGHDT, YYEEEE. The CDR3 region is CASSRTGLEAFF. The DNA for the CDR3 is TGTGCCAGCAGTCGTACGGGACTTGAAGCTTTCTTT.

This clone was observed once. The CDR3 DNA sequence: TGTGCCAGCAGTGACACCCTACTGATTAGCTCCTACGAGCAGTACTTC. Its translation is CASSDTLLISSYEQYF. The genes are TRBV2 and TRBJ2-7; D remains ambiguous. Germline assignment: CDR1 SNHLY and CDR2 FYNNEI. V was trimmed by 3 bases and J by 0 bases, leaving 15 bases between them. CDR3 length equals 16 residues.

The chain carries TRBV5-1 and TRBJ1-2; TRBD1 matches at 7 bases. The V gene's germline CDR1 is SGHRS and CDR2 YFSETQ. The CDR3 is 14 amino acids. V gave up 3 bases and J gave up 7 bases; unmatched junction bases: 9. In nucleotides, the CDR3 is TGCGCCAGCAGCTCCACCGGGACAGTGATTGGCTACACCTTC. This codes for CASSSTGTVIGYTF.

The CDR3 sequence is CASSSLYEQYF. The CDR3, as DNA: TGTGCCAGCAGCTCCCTTTACGAGCAGTACTTC. The rearrangement uses TRBV7-8 and TRBJ2-7; no firm D call. This CDR3 is 11 amino acids long. From germline, CDR1 is SGHVS and CDR2 FQNEAQ. Trimming left V 4 bases short and J 4 bases short, with 5 bases between.

J is TRBJ1-1 and V is TRBV7-2; 8 positions match TRBD1. CDR1 and CDR2 from the germline V gene are SGHTA and FQGNSA. J gave up 3 bases and V 1 base, and 4 bases lay outside the gene matches. This CDR3 contains 15 residues. CDR3 loop: CASSLEGQGYTEAFF. The CDR3 region has the DNA TGTGCCAGCAGCTTAGAAGGACAGGGCTACACTGAAGCTTTCTTT.

This chain uses TRBV5-1 with TRBJ2-3; D is undetermined. CDR1 is SGHRS and CDR2 is YFSETQ in the germline V gene. V was pared by 0 bases and J by 0 bases, with 8 bases between. CDR3 length: 15 residues. Here the CDR3 reads CASSLDVTSTDTQYF. CDR3 coding DNA: TGCGCCAGCAGCTTGGATGTAACTAGCACAGATACGCAGTATTTT.

The chain combines TRBV9 with TRBJ2-3; D is unclear. CDR1 SGDLS and CDR2 YYNGEE come from the germline V gene. CDR3 length: 15 amino acids. Trimming pared 0 bases from V and 0 bases from J, leaving 8 bases between. The CDR3 is CASSVDASSTDTQYF. The CDR3 region has the DNA TGTGCCAGCAGCGTAGACGCTAGTAGCACAGATACGCAGTATTTT.

The chain uses TRBV5-8 and TRBJ1-6, with D perhaps TRBD1 (5 bases). Germline assignment: CDR1 SGHTS and CDR2 YDEGEE. The germline V and J ends were trimmed by 4 bases and 13 bases, with 15 bases remaining between them. The CDR3 is made up of 13 amino acids. Here the CDR3 reads CASSLYPGLPLHF. The CDR3 DNA follows: TGTGCCAGCAGCCTCTATCCGGGACTCCCCCTCCACTTT.

The chain is built from TRBV7-6 and TRBJ1-2; weak D call: TRBD1 (5 bases). This CDR3 contains 13 residues. Trimming removed 5 bases from V and 8 bases from J, with 15 bases in between. Looked up from germline, CDR1 is SGHVS and CDR2 is FNYEAQ. CDR3: CASSDHPGEGYTF. The CDR3, as DNA: TGTGCCAGCAGCGACCACCCGGGGGAAGGCTACACCTTC.

The chain recombines TRBV6-5 with TRBJ1-3; D gene uncertain. The CDR3 has 14 residues. Germline assignment: CDR1 MNHEY and CDR2 SVGAGI. V was pared by 0 bases and J by 4 bases, with 7 bases between. This CDR3 reads CASSYSREGNTIYF. DNA of the CDR3: TGTGCCAGCAGTTACTCGAGGGAGGGAAACACCATATATTTT.

The rearrangement links TRBV27 to TRBJ2-6, with 9 bases lining up with TRBD1. The CDR3 contains 18 residues. J was trimmed by 2 bases and V by 6 bases; bases with no gene match: 11. Germline loops: CDR1 MNHEY, CDR2 SMNVEV (reference sequence). The CDR3 DNA follows: TGTGCCAGCAGCTTGCGGGGGACAGGGAGGACTGGGGCCAACGTCCTGACTTTC. Translating it yields CASSLRGTGRTGANVLTF.

This clone was seen only a few times. The chain combines TRBV5-5 with TRBJ1-1; D is ambiguous. The CDR3 extends over 13 amino acids. V dropped 0 bases and J dropped 7 bases, with 10 bases sitting between them. The germline CDR1 and CDR2 sequences are SGHKS and YYEKEE (reference sequence). The CDR3 loop is CASSLGGASEAFF. CDR3 nucleotide sequence: TGTGCCAGCAGCTTGGGTGGAGCCAGTGAAGCTTTCTTT.

This clone appeared a single time. The CDR3, as DNA: TGTGCCAGCAGCCCGGACGGACTAGACACAGATACGCAGTATTTT. Amino acid sequence: CASSPDGLDTDTQYF. The chain carries TRBV5-4 and TRBJ2-3; 7 nucleotides line up with TRBD2. Trimming took 4 bases from V and 2 from J; bases not matched to a gene: 7. The CDR3 sequence is 15 residues long. The germline V gene encodes CDR1 SGHNT and CDR2 YYREEE (reference sequence).

CDR3 nucleotide sequence: TGTGCCAGCAGCTCGACAGGCCGCTCTGGGGCCAACGTCCTGACTTTC. Protein product: CASSSTGRSGANVLTF. This chain uses TRBV7-9 with TRBJ2-6; TRBD1 might be the D (6 bases). The CDR3 is 16 amino acids. V lost 4 bases, J lost 0 bases, and 10 bases lay in between. Germline CDR1 SEHNR, CDR2 FQNEAQ (reference sequence).

The chain's CDR3 is CASSFGTSGSADTQYF. As DNA, the CDR3 is TGCGCCAGCAGCTTCGGGACTAGCGGGAGTGCAGATACGCAGTATTTT. The rearrangement joins TRBV5-1 to TRBJ2-3; TRBD2 agrees at 14 bases. CDR3 length equals 16 residues. The trim removed 2 bases at V and 4 bases at J, leaving 3 bases unmatched. Germline CDR1 SGHRS, CDR2 YFSETQ.

In this sample, this clone turned up once. The chain links TRBV4-2 to TRBJ1-2, with TRBD1 matching over 7 bases. The junction had 10 bases not matched to a gene; V was cut back by 4 bases and J by 5 bases. Germline values: CDR1 LGHNA, CDR2 YNFKEQ. The CDR3 consists of 15 residues. In nucleotides, the CDR3 is TGTGCCAGCAGCCCGTTCTTTGGGACAGAGTATGGCTACACCTTC. Its translation: CASSPFFGTEYGYTF.

The chain joins TRBV20-1 to TRBJ1-4; weak D call: TRBD1 (5 bases). This CDR3 comprises 8 residues. Germline loops: CDR1 DFQATT, CDR2 SNEGSKA (reference sequence). Written as DNA, the CDR3 is TGCACCCCAGGGTGGCTGTTTTTT. This sequence encodes CTPGWLFF.

CDR3: CASSVDPGQRLKNTEAFF. CDR3 DNA sequence: TGTGCCAGCAGCGTAGACCCCGGACAAAGACTTAAGAACACTGAAGCTTTCTTT. The chain employs TRBV9 and TRBJ1-1; D might be TRBD1 (5 bases). Germline CDR1 reads SGDLS; CDR2 reads YYNGEE. CDR3 length: 18 amino acids. Trimming removed 0 bases from V and 1 base from J, with 19 bases in between.

The chain is built from TRBV9 and TRBJ2-1; D may be TRBD2 (5 bases). V lost 0 bases and J lost 9, with 16 bases in between. Germline lookup yields CDR1 SGDLS and CDR2 YYNGEE. The CDR3 length is 15 residues. For the CDR3, the DNA is TGTGCCAGCAGCGTAGACGTCGGGGTTACGGCTGAGCAGTTCTTC. Translation: CASSVDVGVTAEQFF.